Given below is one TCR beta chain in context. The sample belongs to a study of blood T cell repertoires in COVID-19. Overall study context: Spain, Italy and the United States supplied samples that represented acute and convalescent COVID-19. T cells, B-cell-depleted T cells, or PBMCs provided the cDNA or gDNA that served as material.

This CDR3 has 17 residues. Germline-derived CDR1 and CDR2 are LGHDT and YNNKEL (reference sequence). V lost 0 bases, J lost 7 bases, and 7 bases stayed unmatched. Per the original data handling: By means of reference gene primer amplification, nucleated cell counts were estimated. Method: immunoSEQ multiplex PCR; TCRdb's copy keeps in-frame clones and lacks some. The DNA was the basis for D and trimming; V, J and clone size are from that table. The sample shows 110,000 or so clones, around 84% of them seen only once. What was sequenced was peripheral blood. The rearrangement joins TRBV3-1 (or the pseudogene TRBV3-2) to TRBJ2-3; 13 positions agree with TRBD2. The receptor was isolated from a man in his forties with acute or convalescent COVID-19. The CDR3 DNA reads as TGTGCCAGCAGCCAAGATCTGACTAGCGGGGGGAGGAATACGCAGTATTTT. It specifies CASSQDLTSGGRNTQYF.